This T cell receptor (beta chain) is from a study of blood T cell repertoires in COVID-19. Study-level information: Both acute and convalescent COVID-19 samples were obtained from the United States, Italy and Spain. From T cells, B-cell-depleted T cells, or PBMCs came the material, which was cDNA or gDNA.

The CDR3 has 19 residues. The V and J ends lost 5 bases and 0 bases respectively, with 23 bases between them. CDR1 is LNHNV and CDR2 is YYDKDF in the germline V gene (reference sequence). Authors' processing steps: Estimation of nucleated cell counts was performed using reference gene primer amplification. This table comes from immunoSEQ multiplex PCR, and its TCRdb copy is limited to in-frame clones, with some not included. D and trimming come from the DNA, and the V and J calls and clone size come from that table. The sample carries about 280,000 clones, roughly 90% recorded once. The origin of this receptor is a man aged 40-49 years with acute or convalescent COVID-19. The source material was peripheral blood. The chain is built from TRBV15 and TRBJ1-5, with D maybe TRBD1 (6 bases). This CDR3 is CATSLAPGHLLTSNQPQHF. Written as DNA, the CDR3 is TGTGCCACCAGCCTCGCGCCGGGACACCTTCTCACTAGCAATCAGCCCCAGCATTTT. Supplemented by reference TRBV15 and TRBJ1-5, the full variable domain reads DAMVIQNPRYQVTQFGKPVTLSCSQTLNHNVMYWYQQKSSQAPKLLFHYYDKDFNNEADTPDNFQSRRPNTSFCFLDIRSPGLGDTAMYLCATSLAPGHLLTSNQPQHFGDGTRLSIL.